Below, 21 T cell receptor beta chains from the same sample are listed, as sequenced in a study of Ad26.COV2.S vaccination and SARS-CoV-2 variants. Indicated treatment: 15 to 20 received Ad26.COV2.S at low or high dose, single or two shots; roughly five received placebo; per-sample allocation not given. The samples were gathered on day 63 after the first injection of vaccine or placebo. Method: immunoSEQ multiplex PCR; TCRdb's copy keeps in-frame clones and lacks some. The table has approximately 350,000 clones, 83% seen once. This specimen consisted of peripheral blood, obtained in a trial of Ad26.COV2.S vaccine versus placebo. These receptors all stem from a person aged 18-65 years who received the Ad26.COV2.S COVID-19 vaccine or a placebo.

The J gene is TRBJ2-5, the V gene TRBV5-4, with D maybe TRBD1 (6 bases). Deletions cut 0 bases from V and 4 bases from J, with 16 bases between. The CDR3 sequence is 16 residues long. Germline lookup yields CDR1 SGHNT and CDR2 YYREEE (reference sequence). CDR3 residues: CASSLDFGGGGETQYF. CDR3 DNA: TGTGCCAGCAGCTTGGATTTTGGTGGGGGCGGAGAGACCCAGTACTTC. The full variable domain, in which reference TRBV5-4 and TRBJ2-5 provide the parts outside the CDR3, is ETGVTQSPTHLIKTRGQQVTLRCSSQSGHNTVSWYQQALGQGPQFIFQYYREEENGRGNFPPRFSGLQFPNYSSELNVNALELDDSALYLCASSLDFGGGGETQYFGPGTRLLVL.

This chain joins TRBV7-9 and TRBJ2-1; TRBD1 or TRBD2 may be the D gene (6 bases each). CDR3 size: 14 residues. V shed 4 bases and J shed 5 bases, with 12 bases lying between them. CDR1 SEHNR and CDR2 FQNEAQ come from the germline V gene (reference sequence). The DNA of the CDR3 is TGTGCCAGCAGCTCCCGGGGGCAGAACAATGAGCAGTTCTTC. Its protein product is CASSSRGQNNEQFF.

V usage is TRBV7-3 and J usage is TRBJ1-1; maybe TRBD1 (5 bases). Trimming stripped 1 base from V and 3 bases from J, with 9 bases between. This CDR3 is built from 14 residues. The germline gives CDR1 SGHTA, CDR2 FQGTGA. CDR3 nucleotide sequence: TGTGCCAGCAGCTTAATGGGGGAGGACACTGAAGCTTTCTTT. This gives the protein CASSLMGEDTEAFF.

The rearrangement links TRBV5-4 to TRBJ1-4; 8 bases match TRBD1. After removal of 3 bases from V and 8 bases from J, the junction contained 6 bases not matched to a gene. Per the germline V gene, CDR1 is SGHNT and CDR2 is YYREEE (reference sequence). CDR3 length equals 14 residues. Written as DNA, the CDR3 is TGTGCCAGCAGCTCTGGACAGGGATACGAAAAACTGTTTTTT. It specifies CASSSGQGYEKLFF.

The genes are TRBV7-2 and TRBJ1-2, with D possibly TRBD1 on 5 matching bases. CDR3 length: 16 amino acids. CDR1 SGHTA and CDR2 FQGNSA come from the germline V gene. V dropped 1 base and J dropped 5 bases, with 17 bases sitting between them. In DNA, the CDR3 is TGTGCCAGCAGCTTAGGGGGATCAGGGACTTATTATGGCTACACCTTC. It specifies CASSLGGSGTYYGYTF.

V usage is TRBV5-1 and J usage is TRBJ1-6, with D tentatively TRBD1 (5 bases). In germline, CDR1 is SGHRS, CDR2 YFSETQ. The CDR3 runs 13 residues. With 1 base removed from V and 7 bases from J, the gap between germline ends came to 6 bases. Here the CDR3 reads CASSLQGNSPLHF. CDR3 DNA sequence: TGCGCCAGCAGCTTGCAGGGCAATTCACCCCTCCACTTT.

The chain couples TRBV28 to TRBJ1-5; the D is unclear. The V gene lost 3 bases and the J gene lost 9 bases, with 9 bases spanning the gap. This CDR3 spans 12 amino acids. The V gene's germline CDR1 is MDHEN and CDR2 SYDVKM. The CDR3: CASSLGPRPQHF. The CDR3 region has the DNA TGTGCCAGCAGTTTGGGCCCCCGGCCCCAGCATTTT.

V gene TRBV7-6 combines with J gene TRBJ2-6; D ambiguous. The CDR3 spans 15 residues. Trimming shortened V by 3 bases and J by 0 bases, and 6 bases separated the two germline ends. Germline-derived CDR1 and CDR2 are SGHVS and FNYEAQ. Written as DNA, the CDR3 is TGTGCCAGCAGCTTTGGGGTCTCTGGGGCCAACGTCCTGACTTTC. Residues: CASSFGVSGANVLTF.

The gene calls are TRBV6-5 and TRBJ1-5; 8 nucleotides align to TRBD1. Germline V gene lookup returns CDR1 MNHEY and CDR2 SVGAGI. The V and J ends lost 6 bases and 7 bases, in that order; junction bases with no gene match: 8. This CDR3 region has 14 residues. The CDR3: CASRRTGGRQPQHF. The CDR3, as DNA: TGTGCCAGCAGGCGCACAGGGGGGAGACAGCCCCAGCATTTT.

The chain carries TRBV6-5 and TRBJ1-5; tentative D call: TRBD1 (5 bases). CDR1 is MNHEY and CDR2 is SVGAGI in the germline V gene. The V gene lost 4 bases and the J gene lost 4 bases, with 11 bases spanning the gap. The CDR3 has 14 amino acids. CDR3 in amino acids: CASSSGQKNQPQHF. CDR3 in DNA: TGTGCCAGCAGTTCAGGGCAGAAAAATCAGCCCCAGCATTTT.

The V and J genes are TRBV5-6 and TRBJ1-6, with D possibly matching TRBD1 (6 bases). This CDR3 is 16 amino acids long. Germline values: CDR1 SGHDT, CDR2 YYEEEE. V dropped 2 bases and J dropped 8 bases, with 17 bases sitting between them. Here the CDR3 DNA reads TGTGCCAGCAGCTTACCCTCCGGGACATACGATTCACCCCTCCACTTT. Its protein product is CASSLPSGTYDSPLHF.

This clone occurred once. The chain has TRBV6-5 and TRBJ2-1; TRBD2 is a possible D gene (6 bases). CDR3 size: 16 residues. V lost 4 bases and J lost 8, with 21 bases in between. CDR1 and CDR2 (germline): MNHEY, SVGAGI. The DNA for the CDR3 is TGTGCCAGCAGTTTGGTAGCGGAGCCAAGTGTGTATGAGCAGTTCTTC. Translated, it gives CASSLVAEPSVYEQFF.

This clone turned up a few times. This chain joins TRBV4-1 and TRBJ1-5; TRBD1 agrees at 8 bases. J lost 5 bases, V lost 4 bases, and 7 bases had no gene match. Germline V gene sequence: CDR1 MGHRA, CDR2 YSYEKL. CDR3 length: 15 residues. The CDR3 sequence: CASSLNGQGYQPQHF. The CDR3 bases are TGCGCCAGCAGCCTAAATGGACAGGGATATCAGCCCCAGCATTTT.

This clone was detected a few times. The V gene is TRBV7-8, the J gene TRBJ1-2; possible D gene TRBD1, 6 bases. V lost 4 bases and J 3 bases, leaving 15 bases between the germline ends. Germline assignment: CDR1 SGHVS and CDR2 FQNEAQ. The CDR3 extends over 15 amino acids. The CDR3 reads CASSSRERGDYGYTF. CDR3 coding DNA: TGTGCCAGCAGCTCCCGTGAGAGGGGGGACTATGGCTACACCTTC.

Comment on this clone: At the DNA level, this CDR3 is encoded by other sequences in the same sample as well. The rearrangement uses TRBV19 and TRBJ2-2, with D perhaps matching TRBD1 (5 bases). The CDR3 has 16 residues. Between the trimmed V and J ends, which lost 5 bases and 1 base, there was a span of 14 bases. Germline V CDR1 and CDR2: LNHDA, SQIVND (reference sequence). This chain's CDR3 is CASSPVGRGNTGELFF. The CDR3 DNA reads as TGTGCCAGTAGTCCCGTTGGTAGGGGGAACACCGGGGAGCTGTTTTTT.

In its sample, this clone was seen a few times. The CDR3 protein is CASSRRNTGELFF. The CDR3 coding sequence is TGTGCCAGCAGTAGGAGGAACACCGGGGAGCTGTTTTTT. The V call is TRBV2, the J call TRBJ2-2; D is unclear. V gave up 5 bases and J gave up 1 base, with 5 bases separating them. Germline V gene data show CDR1 as SNHLY and CDR2 as FYNNEI. The CDR3 has 13 amino acids.

The chain uses TRBV19 and TRBJ2-7; D ambiguous. V dropped 7 bases and J dropped 0 bases, with 13 bases sitting between them. CDR1 and CDR2 from the germline V gene are LNHDA and SQIVND (reference sequence). This CDR3 region has 14 residues. This CDR3 reads CASTPTAISYEQYF. The CDR3 nucleotides read TGTGCCAGTACCCCGACGGCTATCTCCTACGAGCAGTACTTC. The full variable domain, its missing parts supplied by reference TRBV19 and TRBJ2-7, is DGGITQSPKYLFRKEGQNVTLSCEQNLNHDAMYWYRQDPGQGLRLIYYSQIVNDFQKGDIAEGYSVSREKKESFPLTVTSAQKNPTAFYLCASTPTAISYEQYFGPGTRLTVT.

The rearrangement links TRBV18 to TRBJ2-7; no firm D call. Trimming cost V 3 bases and J 0 bases, with 6 bases left between them. CDR1 and CDR2 (germline): KGHSH, LQKENI. The CDR3 length is 13 residues. This CDR3 is CASSPGNSYEQYF. The CDR3 bases are TGTGCCAGCTCACCGGGGAACTCCTACGAGCAGTACTTC.

This clone was picked up one time. The J gene is TRBJ2-3, the V gene TRBV7-2; D is undetermined. This CDR3 has 12 residues. Per the germline V gene, CDR1 is SGHTA and CDR2 is FQGNSA. Trimming took 3 bases from V and 6 from J, leaving 7 bases between them. The CDR3 spells CASSFRSDTQYF. The CDR3 coding sequence is TGTGCCAGCAGCTTTAGGTCGGATACGCAGTATTTT.

The rearrangement links TRBV5-4 to TRBJ2-1; TRBD2 matches at 7 bases. The CDR3 loop spans 17 amino acids. The junction had 18 bases not matched to a gene; V was cut back by 4 bases and J by 8 bases. The germline CDR1 and CDR2 sequences are SGHNT and YYREEE (reference sequence). The CDR3 region is CASSPSTGRLASHEQFF. CDR3 bases: TGTGCCAGCAGCCCTTCAACTGGGAGACTAGCTTCCCATGAGCAGTTCTTC.

V usage is TRBV27 and J usage is TRBJ2-4; 7 nucleotides agree with TRBD2. V was pared by 5 bases and J by 2 bases, with 9 bases of the junction left unmatched. The CDR3 has 16 amino acids. Germline CDR1 and CDR2: MNHEY and SMNVEV (reference sequence). CDR3 loop: CASSRGRSGSKNIQYF. Here the CDR3 DNA reads TGTGCCAGCAGTCGCGGGAGAAGCGGGTCCAAAAACATTCAGTACTTC.